The sequence of this T cell receptor (beta chain) was determined in a study of shared clonotypes between healthy human individuals. This CDR3 is 15 amino acids long. The ends were cut back, 0 bases at V and 8 bases at J, with 16 bases in the middle. In germline, CDR1 is SGHAT, CDR2 FQNNGV. The repertoire was sequenced with immunoSEQ multiplex PCR; TCRdb's copy has only in-frame clones and lacks some. The data contain 2 million to 2.5 million clones, around 95% of them singletons. This sequence originates from a man aged 18 to 30 in good health. The sequencing input was naive CD4+ T cells sorted from blood. Sample subset: CD45RA+ positively selected. J is TRBJ1-2 and V is TRBV11-2; the D gene is possibly TRBD1 (6 bases). The CDR3: CASSLDSRGLEGYTF. The CDR3, as DNA: TGTGCCAGCAGCTTAGATTCTCGGGGGCTTGAGGGCTACACCTTC.